The 16 T cell receptor beta chains presented below share a single source sample, sequenced in a study of T cells in tuberculosis. Clones were sequenced by immunoSEQ multiplex PCR, and TCRdb holds only the in-frame ones, with some missing. The data hold under 40,000 clones, with approximately 93% observed a single time. The source material was PBMCs. These receptors originate from a donor aged 10 to 29 with latent tuberculosis or without tuberculosis infection.

The gene calls are TRBV18 and TRBJ1-4, with 9 bases fitting TRBD1. V dropped 5 bases and J dropped 0; count of bases not matched to a gene: 13. The CDR3 runs 19 residues. CDR1 is KGHSH and CDR2 is LQKENI in the germline V gene. This chain's CDR3 is CASSILGPGQGATNEKLFF. The CDR3 DNA sequence: TGTGCCAGCTCAATACTGGGACCGGGACAGGGTGCAACTAATGAAAAACTGTTTTTT.

This clone occurred once. The chain carries TRBV27 and TRBJ1-1; 7 nucleotides line up with TRBD1. Unmatched junction bases numbered 3, after V lost 7 bases and J lost 4 bases. From germline, CDR1 is MNHEY and CDR2 SMNVEV (reference sequence). The CDR3 has 12 amino acids. The CDR3 spells CASKAGGTEAFF. DNA for the CDR3: TGTGCCAGCAAGGCAGGGGGCACTGAAGCTTTCTTT.

As to this clone: One end of the junction is discordant with germline, which a read error may explain. This sequence joins TRBV7-9 and TRBJ2-7, with D possibly TRBD1 on 5 matching bases. Germline CDR1 reads SEHNR; CDR2 reads FQNEAQ (reference sequence). The CDR3 contains 13 residues. The CDR3 nucleotides are TGTGCCAGCAGACTCGACAGATCCTATGAGCAGTACTTC. This gives the protein CASRLDRSYEQYF.

CDR3 bases: TGCGCCAGCAGCTTGGTTAGCGGGGGTGAAGAGACCCAGTACTTC. This translates into CASSLVSGGEETQYF. This rearrangement joins TRBV5-1 to TRBJ2-5; 9 nucleotides agree with TRBD2. The CDR3 runs to 15 residues. V shed 0 bases, J shed 3 bases, and the junction held 3 bases outside the gene matches. Germline values: CDR1 SGHRS, CDR2 YFSETQ. The full variable domain, its missing parts supplied by reference TRBV5-1 and TRBJ2-5, is KAGVTQTPRYLIKTRGQQVTLSCSPISGHRSVSWYQQTPGQGLQFLFEYFSETQRNKGNFPGRFSGRQFSNSRSEMNVSTLELGDSALYLCASSLVSGGEETQYFGPGTRLLVL.

CDR3 loop: CASKGTARLSDYEQYF. CDR3 DNA sequence: TGCGCCAGCAAGGGGACAGCGAGGCTTTCAGACTACGAGCAGTACTTC. J is TRBJ2-7 and V is TRBV10-2; 7 nucleotides match TRBD1. V shed 7 bases, J shed 3 bases, and the junction held 15 bases outside the gene matches. This CDR3 is built from 16 residues. CDR1 is WSHSY, CDR2 SAAADI, per germline.

This clone was picked up one time. This chain uses TRBV5-4 with TRBJ2-1; 7 bases match TRBD2. CDR1 and CDR2 (germline): SGHNT, YYREEE (reference sequence). J gave up 7 bases and V 3 bases, and 1 base lay outside the gene matches. The CDR3 covers 12 residues. The CDR3 region has the DNA TGTGCCAGCAGCTGGGGACTAAATGAGCAGTTCTTC. Its translation is CASSWGLNEQFF.

This clone appeared a single time. The chain couples TRBV5-1 to TRBJ2-7; TRBD1 might be the D (6 bases). The CDR3 spans 15 residues. Trimming cost V 4 bases and J 0 bases, with 14 bases left between them. Germline V lookup: CDR1 SGHRS, CDR2 YFSETQ. The CDR3 nucleotides read TGCGCCAGCAGCCCTCAGGGGTCAATCTCCTACGAGCAGTACTTC. This codes for CASSPQGSISYEQYF.

The chain carries TRBV6-6 and TRBJ1-4; D is undetermined. Germline V gene lookup returns CDR1 MNHNY and CDR2 SVGAGI (reference sequence). Trimming took off 6 bases at V and 0 bases at J, with 8 bases between the two ends. The CDR3 extends over 14 amino acids. The CDR3 nucleotides are TGTGCCAGCAGCCGACGGGCAACTAATGAAAAACTGTTTTTT. Protein: CASSRRATNEKLFF.

This sequence joins TRBV7-2 and TRBJ1-2; D remains unclear. Between the trimmed V and J ends, which lost 3 bases and 8 bases, there was a span of 10 bases. This CDR3 has 12 amino acids. The germline CDR1 and CDR2 sequences are SGHTA and FQGNSA. The CDR3, as DNA: TGTGCCAGCAGCTTGAGAGCGGGGGGCTACACCTTC. It codes for CASSLRAGGYTF.

J is TRBJ2-7 and V is TRBV5-5; D is possibly TRBD2 (7 bases). Germline V lookup: CDR1 SGHKS, CDR2 YYEKEE (reference sequence). CDR3 length: 14 residues. The V and J ends lost 7 bases and 3 bases respectively, with 17 bases between them. CDR3 amino acids: CASDVGGASYEQYF. The CDR3 DNA sequence: TGTGCCAGCGACGTAGGGGGGGCGAGCTACGAGCAGTACTTC.

The rearrangement links TRBV11-2 to TRBJ2-1; D perhaps matches TRBD2 (6 bases). Trimming left V 1 base short and J 8 bases short, with 12 bases between. Germline-derived CDR1 and CDR2 are SGHAT and FQNNGV. This CDR3 spans 14 amino acids. CDR3 bases: TGTGCCAGCAGCTTAGCGGGAGCCTTCTATGAGCAGTTCTTC. This sequence encodes CASSLAGAFYEQFF.

The genes are TRBV4-1 and TRBJ2-7, with D possibly TRBD1 on 5 matching bases. The CDR3 length is 14 residues. CDR1 and CDR2 (germline): MGHRA, YSYEKL. The V and J ends lost 1 base and 3 bases respectively, with 10 bases between them. In DNA, the CDR3 is TGCGCCAGCAGCCAAGTTTACAGGAGCTACGAGCAGTACTTC. It encodes CASSQVYRSYEQYF.

V and J are TRBV5-1 and TRBJ2-1, with D tentatively TRBD2 (6 bases). The CDR3 contains 15 residues. CDR1 and CDR2 (germline): SGHRS, YFSETQ. V was cut by 1 base and J by 2 bases, with 10 bases left in between. The DNA of the CDR3 is TGCGCCAGCAGCTTGACAGCGGGCGCCTACAATGAGCAGTTCTTC. Translating gives CASSLTAGAYNEQFF.

The chain has TRBV30 and TRBJ1-2; possibly TRBD1 for D (5 bases). Deletions cut 4 bases from V and 6 bases from J, with 18 bases between. Germline V gene lookup returns CDR1 GTSNPN and CDR2 SVGIG (reference sequence). This CDR3 comprises 14 residues. The DNA of the CDR3 is TGTGCCTGGAACAGGAGAAACGGTCGGGATGGCTACACCTTC. Translating gives CAWNRRNGRDGYTF. Complete variable domain (other parts from reference TRBV30 and TRBJ1-2): SQTIHQWPATLVQPVGSPLSLECTVEGTSNPNLYWYRQAAGRGLQLLFYSVGIGQISSEVPQNLSASRPQDRQFILSSKKLLLSDSGFYLCAWNRRNGRDGYTFGSGTRLTVV.

The chain carries TRBV29-1 and TRBJ1-1, with 7 bases lining up with TRBD1. The trim removed 4 bases at V and 5 bases at J, leaving 7 bases unmatched. Germline V gives CDR1 SQVTM, CDR2 ANQGSEA. The CDR3 runs to 13 residues. As DNA, the CDR3 is TGCAGCGTTGGGAAACAGGGGAAGACTGAAGCTTTCTTT. This gives the protein CSVGKQGKTEAFF.

The chain carries TRBV5-5 and TRBJ2-7, with TRBD2 as a possible D gene (7 bases). Trimming removed 0 bases at V and 6 bases at J, with 13 bases between. The CDR3 totals 14 residues. Looked up from germline, CDR1 is SGHKS and CDR2 is YYEKEE (reference sequence). The DNA of the CDR3 is TGTGCCAGCAGCTTGGTGCCGGGGGGCGTCGAGCAGTACTTC. Its translation is CASSLVPGGVEQYF.